This T cell receptor beta chain was documented in a study of T cells in Graves' hyperthyroidism and ophthalmopathy. Diagnoses were made from clinical symptoms, serum measures (thyroxine and TRAb), thyroid ultrasound and orbital computed tomography. Broader study findings: Among clonotypes expanded in thyroid above 0.001, most were also found in blood.

Amplified TCR beta CDR3 regions came from RNA transcripts. First-round RT-PCR targeting the TCR CDR3 was performed with the HTBI primer set. MiXCR was run by TCRdb on the multiplex PCR reads, yielding one entry per CDR3 protein. Here the sample spans 350,000 to 500,000 distinct CDR3 sequences, around 13% being singletons. This CDR3 comprises 14 residues. V was pared by 2 bases and J by 8 bases, with 10 bases between. Germline V gene lookup returns CDR1 SEHNR and CDR2 FQNEAQ (reference sequence). This clonotype has ten or more counts. The antigen is not known. The sequencing input was blood. This sequence originates from a woman younger than 30 with Graves' hyperthyroidism. V usage is TRBV7-9 and J usage is TRBJ1-6; D is unclear. CDR3 region: CASSLSTGYSPLHF. The CDR3 DNA reads as TGTGCCAGCAGCTTATCTACGGGGTATTCACCCCTCCACTTT.